This T cell receptor (beta chain) comes out of a study of blood T cell repertoires in COVID-19. Some clones are missing from TCRdb's copy, which holds only in-frame ones; the method was immunoSEQ multiplex PCR. The profile covers 200,000 or so clones, with roughly 84% appearing a single time and approximately 18% taken by the ten largest. The V segment lost 1 base and the J segment 1 base; nucleotides outside the gene matches: 7. The CDR3 sequence is 17 residues long. Germline CDR1 reads KGHSH; CDR2 reads LQKENI. The V gene is TRBV18, the J gene TRBJ2-4, with TRBD2 matching 7 bases. This clonotype originated in a person between 65 and 79 years old with COVID-19, enrolled during active disease. Input material: peripheral blood. The CDR3 sequence is CASSPRGRGDAKNIQYF. The CDR3 DNA reads as TGTGCCAGCTCACCACGGGGGAGGGGCGACGCCAAAAACATTCAGTACTTC.